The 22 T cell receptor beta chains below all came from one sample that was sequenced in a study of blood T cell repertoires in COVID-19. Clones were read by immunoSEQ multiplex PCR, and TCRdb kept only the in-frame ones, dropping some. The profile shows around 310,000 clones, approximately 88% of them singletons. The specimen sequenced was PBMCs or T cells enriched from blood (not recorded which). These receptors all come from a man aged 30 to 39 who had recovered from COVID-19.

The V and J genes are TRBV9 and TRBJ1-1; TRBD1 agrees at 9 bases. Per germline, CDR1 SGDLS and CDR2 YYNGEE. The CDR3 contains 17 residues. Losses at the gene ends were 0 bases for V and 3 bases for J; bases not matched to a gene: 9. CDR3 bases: TGTGCCAGCAGCGTAGCCGGGGACAGGGAAGGGGACACTGAAGCTTTCTTT. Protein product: CASSVAGDREGDTEAFF.

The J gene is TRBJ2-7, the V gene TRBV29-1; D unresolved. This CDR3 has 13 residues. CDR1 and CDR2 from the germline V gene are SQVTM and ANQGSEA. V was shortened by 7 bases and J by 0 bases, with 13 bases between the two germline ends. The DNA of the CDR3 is TGCAGCGCACGAGCTTCTAGCTCCTACGAGCAGTACTTC. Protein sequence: CSARASSSYEQYF.

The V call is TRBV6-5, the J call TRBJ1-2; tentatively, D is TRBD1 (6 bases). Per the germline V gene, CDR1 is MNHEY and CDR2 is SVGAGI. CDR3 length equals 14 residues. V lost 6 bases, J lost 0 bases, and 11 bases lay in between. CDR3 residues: CASRGDISNYGYTF. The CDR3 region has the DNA TGTGCCAGCAGGGGGGACATTTCTAACTATGGCTACACCTTC.

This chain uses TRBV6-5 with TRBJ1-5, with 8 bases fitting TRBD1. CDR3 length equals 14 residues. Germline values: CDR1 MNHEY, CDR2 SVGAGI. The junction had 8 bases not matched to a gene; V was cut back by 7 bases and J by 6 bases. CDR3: CASNPTGAGQPQHF. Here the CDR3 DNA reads TGTGCCAGCAACCCGACAGGGGCAGGTCAGCCCCAGCATTTT.

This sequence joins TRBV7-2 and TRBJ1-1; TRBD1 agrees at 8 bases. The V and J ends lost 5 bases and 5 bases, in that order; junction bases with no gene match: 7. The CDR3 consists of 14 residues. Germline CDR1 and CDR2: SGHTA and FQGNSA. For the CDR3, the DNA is TGTGCCAGCAGCCAGGGACAGGTGAGAACTGAAGCTTTCTTT. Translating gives CASSQGQVRTEAFF. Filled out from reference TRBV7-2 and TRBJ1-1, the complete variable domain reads GAGVSQSPSNKVTEKGKDVELRCDPISGHTALYWYRQSLGQGLEFLIYFQGNSAPDKSGLPSDRFSAERTGGSVSTLTIQRTQQEDSAVYLCASSQGQVRTEAFFGQGTRLTVV.

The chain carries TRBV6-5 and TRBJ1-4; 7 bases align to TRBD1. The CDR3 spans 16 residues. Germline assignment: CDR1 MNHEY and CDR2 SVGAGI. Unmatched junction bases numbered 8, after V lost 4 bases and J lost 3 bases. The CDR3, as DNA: TGTGCCAGCAGTTCCGTCCGACAGGGATCTAATGAAAAACTGTTTTTT. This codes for CASSSVRQGSNEKLFF.

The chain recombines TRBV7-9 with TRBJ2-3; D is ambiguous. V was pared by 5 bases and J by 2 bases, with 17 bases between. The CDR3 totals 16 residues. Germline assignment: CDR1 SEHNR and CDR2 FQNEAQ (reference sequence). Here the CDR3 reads CASSPLLGPPTDTQYF. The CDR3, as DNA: TGTGCCAGCAGCCCTCTTCTAGGCCCCCCCACAGATACGCAGTATTTT.

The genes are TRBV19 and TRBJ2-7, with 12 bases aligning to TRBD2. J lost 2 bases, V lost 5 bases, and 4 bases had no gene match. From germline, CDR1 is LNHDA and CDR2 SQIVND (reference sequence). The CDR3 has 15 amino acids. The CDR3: CASSATSGGPYEQYF. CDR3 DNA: TGTGCCAGTAGTGCGACTAGCGGGGGACCCTACGAGCAGTACTTC.

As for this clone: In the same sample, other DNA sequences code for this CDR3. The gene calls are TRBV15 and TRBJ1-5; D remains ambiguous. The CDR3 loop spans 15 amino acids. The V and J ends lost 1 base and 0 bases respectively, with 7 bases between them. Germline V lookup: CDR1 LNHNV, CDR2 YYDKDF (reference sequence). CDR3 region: CATSRGESSNQPQHF. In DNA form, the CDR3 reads TGTGCCACCAGCAGAGGAGAATCTAGCAATCAGCCCCAGCATTTT.

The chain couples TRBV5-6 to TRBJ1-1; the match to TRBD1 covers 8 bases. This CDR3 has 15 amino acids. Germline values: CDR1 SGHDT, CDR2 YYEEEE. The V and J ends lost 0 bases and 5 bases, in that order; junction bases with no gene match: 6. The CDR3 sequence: CASSLAVRGLTEAFF. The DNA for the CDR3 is TGTGCCAGCAGCTTGGCGGTCAGGGGGCTGACTGAAGCTTTCTTT. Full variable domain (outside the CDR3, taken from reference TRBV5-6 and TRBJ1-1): DAGVTQSPTHLIKTRGQQVTLRCSPKSGHDTVSWYQQALGQGPQFIFQYYEEEERQRGNFPDRFSGHQFPNYSSELNVNALLLGDSALYLCASSLAVRGLTEAFFGQGTRLTVV.

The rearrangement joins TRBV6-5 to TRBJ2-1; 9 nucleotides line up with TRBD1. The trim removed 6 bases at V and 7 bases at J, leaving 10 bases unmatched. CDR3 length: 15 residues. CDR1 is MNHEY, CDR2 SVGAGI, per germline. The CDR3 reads CASRKGQGGFNEQFF. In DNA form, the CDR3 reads TGTGCCAGCAGGAAGGGACAGGGAGGGTTTAATGAGCAGTTCTTC.

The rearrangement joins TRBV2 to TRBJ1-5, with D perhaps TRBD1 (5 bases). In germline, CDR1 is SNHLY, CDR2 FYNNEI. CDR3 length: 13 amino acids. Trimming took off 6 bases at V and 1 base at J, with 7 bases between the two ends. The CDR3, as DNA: TGTGCCAGCAGGGACACGAGCAATCAGCCCCAGCATTTT. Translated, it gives CASRDTSNQPQHF.

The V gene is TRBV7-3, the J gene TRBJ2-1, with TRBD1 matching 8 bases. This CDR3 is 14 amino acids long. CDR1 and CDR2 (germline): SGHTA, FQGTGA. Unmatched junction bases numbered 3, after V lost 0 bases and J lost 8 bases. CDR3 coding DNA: TGTGCCAGCAGCTTAACGGACAGGGTCCATGAGCAGTTCTTC. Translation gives CASSLTDRVHEQFF.

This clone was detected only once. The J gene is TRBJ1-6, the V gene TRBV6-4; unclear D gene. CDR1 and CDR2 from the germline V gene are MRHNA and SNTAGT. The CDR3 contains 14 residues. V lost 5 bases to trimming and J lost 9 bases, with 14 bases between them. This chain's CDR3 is CASSTSPGGSPLHF. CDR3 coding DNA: TGTGCCAGCAGTACCAGCCCCGGAGGTTCACCCCTCCACTTT.

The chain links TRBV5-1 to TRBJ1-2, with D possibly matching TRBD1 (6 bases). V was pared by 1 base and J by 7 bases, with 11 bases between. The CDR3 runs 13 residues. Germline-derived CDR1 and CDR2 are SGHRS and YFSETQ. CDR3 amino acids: CASSLLQGRGYTF. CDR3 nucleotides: TGCGCCAGCAGCTTGCTACAGGGCCGTGGCTACACCTTC.

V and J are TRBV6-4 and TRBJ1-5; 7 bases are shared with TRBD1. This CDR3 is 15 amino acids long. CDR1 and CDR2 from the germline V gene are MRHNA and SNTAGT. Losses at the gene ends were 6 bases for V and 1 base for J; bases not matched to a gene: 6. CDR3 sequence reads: CASRTDRVSNQPQHF. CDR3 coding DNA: TGTGCCAGCAGAACCGACAGGGTAAGCAATCAGCCCCAGCATTTT.

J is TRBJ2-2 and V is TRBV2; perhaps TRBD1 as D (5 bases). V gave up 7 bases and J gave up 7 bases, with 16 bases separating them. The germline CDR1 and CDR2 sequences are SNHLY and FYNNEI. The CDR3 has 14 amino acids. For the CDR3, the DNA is TGTGCCAGCAACAGTAACCTAAGGGGCGGGGAGCTGTTTTTT. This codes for CASNSNLRGGELFF.

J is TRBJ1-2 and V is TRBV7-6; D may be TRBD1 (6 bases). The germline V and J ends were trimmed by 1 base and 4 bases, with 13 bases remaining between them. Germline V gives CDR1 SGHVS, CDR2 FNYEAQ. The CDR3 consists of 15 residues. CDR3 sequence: CASSLGSGAVYGYTF. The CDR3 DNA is TGTGCCAGCAGCTTAGGTTCAGGGGCGGTCTATGGCTACACCTTC.

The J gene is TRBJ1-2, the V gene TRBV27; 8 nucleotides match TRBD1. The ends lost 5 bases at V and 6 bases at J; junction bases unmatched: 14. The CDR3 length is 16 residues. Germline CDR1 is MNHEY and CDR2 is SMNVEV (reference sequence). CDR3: CASSPTGTGGGNGYTF. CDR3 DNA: TGTGCCAGCAGTCCAACCGGGACAGGAGGGGGGAATGGCTACACCTTC.

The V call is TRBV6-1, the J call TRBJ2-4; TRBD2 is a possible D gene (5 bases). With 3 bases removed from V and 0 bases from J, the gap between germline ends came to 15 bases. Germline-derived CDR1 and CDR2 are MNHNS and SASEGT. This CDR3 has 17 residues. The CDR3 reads CASSDKDKAGAKNIQYF. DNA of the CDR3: TGTGCCAGCAGTGACAAAGACAAGGCGGGAGCCAAAAACATTCAGTACTTC.

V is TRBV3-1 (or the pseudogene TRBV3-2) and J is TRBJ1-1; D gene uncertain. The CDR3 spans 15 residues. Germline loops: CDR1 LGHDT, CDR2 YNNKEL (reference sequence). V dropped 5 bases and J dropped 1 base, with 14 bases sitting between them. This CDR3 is CASSWARAGNTEAFF. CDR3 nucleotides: TGTGCCAGCAGCTGGGCCCGGGCGGGGAACACTGAAGCTTTCTTT.

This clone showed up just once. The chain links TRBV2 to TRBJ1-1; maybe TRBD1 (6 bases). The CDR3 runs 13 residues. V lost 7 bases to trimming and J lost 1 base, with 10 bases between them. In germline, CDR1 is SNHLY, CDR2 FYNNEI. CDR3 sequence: CASNADRNTEAFF. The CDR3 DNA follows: TGTGCCAGCAACGCGGACAGGAACACTGAAGCTTTCTTT.